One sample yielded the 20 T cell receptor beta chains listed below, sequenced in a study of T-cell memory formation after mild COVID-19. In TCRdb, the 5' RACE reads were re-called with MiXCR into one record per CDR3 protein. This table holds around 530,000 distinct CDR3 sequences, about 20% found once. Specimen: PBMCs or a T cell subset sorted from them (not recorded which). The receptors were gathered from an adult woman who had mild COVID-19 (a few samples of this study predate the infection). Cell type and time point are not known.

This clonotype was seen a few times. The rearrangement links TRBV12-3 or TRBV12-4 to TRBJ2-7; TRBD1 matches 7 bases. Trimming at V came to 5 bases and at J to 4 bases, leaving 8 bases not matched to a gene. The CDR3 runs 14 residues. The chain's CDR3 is CASSLTGSFYEQYF. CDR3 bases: TGTGCCAGCAGTCTGACAGGGTCTTTTTACGAGCAGTACTTC.

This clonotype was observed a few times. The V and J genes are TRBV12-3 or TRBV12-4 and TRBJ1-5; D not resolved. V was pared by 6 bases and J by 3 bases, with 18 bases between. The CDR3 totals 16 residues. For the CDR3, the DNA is TGTGCCAGCAGCCTCACTCCGGACGGAAACAATCAGCCCCAGCATTTT. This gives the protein CASSLTPDGNNQPQHF.

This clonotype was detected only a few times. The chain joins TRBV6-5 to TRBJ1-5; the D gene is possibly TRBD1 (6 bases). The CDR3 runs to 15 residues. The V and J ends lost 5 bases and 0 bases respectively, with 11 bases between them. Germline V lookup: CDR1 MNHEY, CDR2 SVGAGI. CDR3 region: CASSIYRASNQPQHF. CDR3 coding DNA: TGTGCCAGCAGTATCTACAGGGCTAGCAATCAGCCCCAGCATTTT.

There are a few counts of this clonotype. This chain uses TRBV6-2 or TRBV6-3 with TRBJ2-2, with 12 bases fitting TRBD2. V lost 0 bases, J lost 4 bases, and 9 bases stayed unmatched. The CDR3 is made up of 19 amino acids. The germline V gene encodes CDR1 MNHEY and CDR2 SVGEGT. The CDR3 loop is CASSYSGLAGGPVTGELFF. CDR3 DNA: TGTGCCAGCAGTTACTCGGGTCTAGCGGGAGGGCCCGTCACCGGGGAGCTGTTTTTT.

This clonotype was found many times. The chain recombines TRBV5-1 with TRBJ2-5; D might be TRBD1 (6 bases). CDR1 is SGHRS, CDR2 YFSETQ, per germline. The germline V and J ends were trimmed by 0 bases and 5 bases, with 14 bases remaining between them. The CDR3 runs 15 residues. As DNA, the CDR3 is TGCGCCAGCAGCTTGGCCCGGGACACCGTGGAGACCCAGTACTTC. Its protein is CASSLARDTVETQYF.

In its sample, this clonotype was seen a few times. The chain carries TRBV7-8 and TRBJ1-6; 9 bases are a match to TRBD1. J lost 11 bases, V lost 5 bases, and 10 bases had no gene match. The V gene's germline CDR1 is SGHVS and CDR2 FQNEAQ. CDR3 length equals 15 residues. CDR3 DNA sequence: TGTGCCAGCAGCCTCGACTGGACAGGGGAGACACCCCTCCACTTT. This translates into CASSLDWTGETPLHF.

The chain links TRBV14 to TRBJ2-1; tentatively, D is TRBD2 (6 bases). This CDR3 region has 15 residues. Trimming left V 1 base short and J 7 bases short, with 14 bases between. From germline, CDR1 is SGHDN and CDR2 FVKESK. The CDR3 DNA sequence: TGTGCCAGCAGCCAAGTGGGCGGGATGACGAATGAGCAGTTCTTC. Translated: CASSQVGGMTNEQFF.

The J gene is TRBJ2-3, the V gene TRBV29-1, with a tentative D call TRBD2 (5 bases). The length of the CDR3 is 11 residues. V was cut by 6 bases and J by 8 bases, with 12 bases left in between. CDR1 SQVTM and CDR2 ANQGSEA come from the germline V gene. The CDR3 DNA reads TGCAGCGTGAGGGAGATGGGTACGCAGTATTTT. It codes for CSVREMGTQYF.

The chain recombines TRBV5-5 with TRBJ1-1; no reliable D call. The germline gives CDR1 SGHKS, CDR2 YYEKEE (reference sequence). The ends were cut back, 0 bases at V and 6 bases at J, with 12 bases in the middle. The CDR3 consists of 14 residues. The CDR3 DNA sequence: TGTGCCAGCAGCTTGGACGGGCGGAGCCCTGAAGCTTTCTTT. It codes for CASSLDGRSPEAFF.

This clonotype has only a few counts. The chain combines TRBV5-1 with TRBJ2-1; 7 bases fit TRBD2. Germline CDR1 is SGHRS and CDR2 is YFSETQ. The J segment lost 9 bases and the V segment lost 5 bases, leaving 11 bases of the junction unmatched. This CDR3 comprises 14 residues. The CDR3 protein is CASSGGSPSGEQFF. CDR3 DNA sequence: TGCGCCAGCAGTGGCGGGAGTCCCTCGGGTGAGCAGTTCTTC.

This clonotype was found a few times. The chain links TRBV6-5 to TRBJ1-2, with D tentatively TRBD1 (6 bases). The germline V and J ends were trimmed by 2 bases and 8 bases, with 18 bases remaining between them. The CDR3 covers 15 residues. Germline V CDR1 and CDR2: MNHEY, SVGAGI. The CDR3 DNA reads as TGTGCCAGCAGTTACGGGACATCACAATCGAAGGGCTACACCTTC. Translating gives CASSYGTSQSKGYTF.

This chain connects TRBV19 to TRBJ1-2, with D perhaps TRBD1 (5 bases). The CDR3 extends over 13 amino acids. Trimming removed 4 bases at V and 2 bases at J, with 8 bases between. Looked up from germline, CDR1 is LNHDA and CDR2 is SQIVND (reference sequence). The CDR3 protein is CASSKGRNYGYTF. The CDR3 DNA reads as TGTGCCAGTAGTAAGGGACGGAACTATGGCTACACCTTC. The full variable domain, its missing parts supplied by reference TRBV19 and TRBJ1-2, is DGGITQSPKYLFRKEGQNVTLSCEQNLNHDAMYWYRQDPGQGLRLIYYSQIVNDFQKGDIAEGYSVSREKKESFPLTVTSAQKNPTAFYLCASSKGRNYGYTFGSGTRLTVV.

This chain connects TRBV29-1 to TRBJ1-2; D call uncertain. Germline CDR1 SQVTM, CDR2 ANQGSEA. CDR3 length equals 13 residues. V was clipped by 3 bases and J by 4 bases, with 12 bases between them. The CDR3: CSVDHPSAYGYTF. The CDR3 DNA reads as TGCAGCGTTGATCACCCCTCGGCCTATGGCTACACCTTC. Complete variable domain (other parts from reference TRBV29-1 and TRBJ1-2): SAVISQKPSRDICQRGTSLTIQCQVDSQVTMMFWYRQQPGQSLTLIATANQGSEATYESGFVIDKFPISRPNLTFSTLTVSNMSPEDSSIYLCSVDHPSAYGYTFGSGTRLTVV.

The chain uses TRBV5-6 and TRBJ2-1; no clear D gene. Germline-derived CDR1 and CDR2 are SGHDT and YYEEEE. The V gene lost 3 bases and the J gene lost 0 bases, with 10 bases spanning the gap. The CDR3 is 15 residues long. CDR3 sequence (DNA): TGTGCCAGCAGCTGGAGATTTAGCTCCTACAATGAGCAGTTCTTC. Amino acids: CASSWRFSSYNEQFF.

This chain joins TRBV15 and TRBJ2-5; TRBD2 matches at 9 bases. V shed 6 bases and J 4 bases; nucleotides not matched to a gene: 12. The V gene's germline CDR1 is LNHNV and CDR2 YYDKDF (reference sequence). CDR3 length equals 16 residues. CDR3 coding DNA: TGTGCCACCAGTCCCGGGGCGGGGGGGCTATTAGAGACCCAGTACTTC. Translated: CATSPGAGGLLETQYF. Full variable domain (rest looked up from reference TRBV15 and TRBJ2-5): DAMVIQNPRYQVTQFGKPVTLSCSQTLNHNVMYWYQQKSSQAPKLLFHYYDKDFNNEADTPDNFQSRRPNTSFCFLDIRSPGLGDTAMYLCATSPGAGGLLETQYFGPGTRLLVL.

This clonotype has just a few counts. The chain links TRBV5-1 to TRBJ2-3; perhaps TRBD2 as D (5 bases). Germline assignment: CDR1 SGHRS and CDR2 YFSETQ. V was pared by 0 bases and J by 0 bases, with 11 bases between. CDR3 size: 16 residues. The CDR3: CASSLGRAASTDTQYF. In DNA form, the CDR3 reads TGCGCCAGCAGCTTGGGTAGAGCGGCTAGCACAGATACGCAGTATTTT.

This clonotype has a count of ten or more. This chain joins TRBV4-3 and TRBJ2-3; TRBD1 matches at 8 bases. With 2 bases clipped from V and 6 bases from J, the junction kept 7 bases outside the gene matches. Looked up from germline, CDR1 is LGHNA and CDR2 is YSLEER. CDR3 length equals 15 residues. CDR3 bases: TGCGCCAGCAGCCAACAGGGGGCTGGCTCGGATACGCAGTATTTT. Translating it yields CASSQQGAGSDTQYF.

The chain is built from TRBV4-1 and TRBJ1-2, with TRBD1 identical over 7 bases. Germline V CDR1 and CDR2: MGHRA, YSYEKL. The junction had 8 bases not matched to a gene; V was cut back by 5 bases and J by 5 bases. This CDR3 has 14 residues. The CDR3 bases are TGCGCCAGCAGCACGCCGGGACAGATATATGGCTACACCTTC. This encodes CASSTPGQIYGYTF.

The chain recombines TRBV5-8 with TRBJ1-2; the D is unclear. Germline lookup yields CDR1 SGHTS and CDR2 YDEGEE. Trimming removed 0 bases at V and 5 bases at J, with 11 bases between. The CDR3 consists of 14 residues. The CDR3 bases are TGTGCCAGCAGCTTGGTTTCAGAGGCTTATGGCTACACCTTC. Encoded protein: CASSLVSEAYGYTF.

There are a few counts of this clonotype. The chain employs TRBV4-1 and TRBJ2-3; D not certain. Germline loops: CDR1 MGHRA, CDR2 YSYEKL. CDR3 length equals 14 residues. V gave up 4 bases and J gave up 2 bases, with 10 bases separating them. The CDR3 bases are TGCGCCAGCAGCCGTGGTGGGGTCACAGATACGCAGTATTTT. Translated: CASSRGGVTDTQYF.